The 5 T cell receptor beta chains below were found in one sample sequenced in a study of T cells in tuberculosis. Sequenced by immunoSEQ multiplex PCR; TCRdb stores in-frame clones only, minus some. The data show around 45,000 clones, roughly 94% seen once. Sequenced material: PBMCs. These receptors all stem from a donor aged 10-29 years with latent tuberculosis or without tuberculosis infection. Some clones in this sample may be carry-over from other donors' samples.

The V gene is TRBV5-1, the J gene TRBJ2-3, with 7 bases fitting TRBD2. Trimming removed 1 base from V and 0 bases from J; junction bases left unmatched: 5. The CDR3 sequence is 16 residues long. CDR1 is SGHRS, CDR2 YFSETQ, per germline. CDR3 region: CASSLPLADSTDTQYF. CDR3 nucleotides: TGCGCCAGCAGCTTGCCCCTAGCGGATAGCACAGATACGCAGTATTTT.

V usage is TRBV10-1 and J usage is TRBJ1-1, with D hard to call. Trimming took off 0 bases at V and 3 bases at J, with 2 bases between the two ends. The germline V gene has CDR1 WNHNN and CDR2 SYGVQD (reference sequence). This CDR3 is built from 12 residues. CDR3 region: CASSESDTEAFF. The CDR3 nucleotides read TGCGCCAGCAGTGAGTCCGACACTGAAGCTTTCTTT.

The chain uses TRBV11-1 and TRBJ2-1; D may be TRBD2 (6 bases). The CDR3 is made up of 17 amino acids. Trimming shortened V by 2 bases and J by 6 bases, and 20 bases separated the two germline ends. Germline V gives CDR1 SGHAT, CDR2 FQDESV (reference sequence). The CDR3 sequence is CASSLQPSAGPVNEQFF. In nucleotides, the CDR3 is TGTGCCAGCAGCTTACAACCTAGTGCGGGACCGGTCAATGAGCAGTTCTTC. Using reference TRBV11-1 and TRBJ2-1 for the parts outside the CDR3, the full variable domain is EAEVAQSPRYKITEKSQAVAFWCDPISGHATLYWYRQILGQGPELLVQFQDESVVDDSQLPKDRFSAERLKGVDSTLKIQPAELGDSAMYLCASSLQPSAGPVNEQFFGPGTRLTVL.

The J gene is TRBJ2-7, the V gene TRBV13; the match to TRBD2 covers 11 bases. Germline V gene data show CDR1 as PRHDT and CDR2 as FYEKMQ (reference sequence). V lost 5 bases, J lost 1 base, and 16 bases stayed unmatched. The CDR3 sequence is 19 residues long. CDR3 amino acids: CASSDGPGLAASRSYEQYF. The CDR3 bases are TGTGCCAGCAGCGATGGGCCGGGACTAGCGGCGTCGCGTTCCTACGAGCAGTACTTC.

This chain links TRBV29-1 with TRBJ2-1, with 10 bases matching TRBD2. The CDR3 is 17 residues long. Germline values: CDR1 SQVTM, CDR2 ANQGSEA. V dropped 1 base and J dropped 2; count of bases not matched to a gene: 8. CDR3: CSVEASGGWGAYNEQFF. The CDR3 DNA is TGCAGCGTTGAAGCTAGCGGGGGTTGGGGTGCCTACAATGAGCAGTTCTTC.